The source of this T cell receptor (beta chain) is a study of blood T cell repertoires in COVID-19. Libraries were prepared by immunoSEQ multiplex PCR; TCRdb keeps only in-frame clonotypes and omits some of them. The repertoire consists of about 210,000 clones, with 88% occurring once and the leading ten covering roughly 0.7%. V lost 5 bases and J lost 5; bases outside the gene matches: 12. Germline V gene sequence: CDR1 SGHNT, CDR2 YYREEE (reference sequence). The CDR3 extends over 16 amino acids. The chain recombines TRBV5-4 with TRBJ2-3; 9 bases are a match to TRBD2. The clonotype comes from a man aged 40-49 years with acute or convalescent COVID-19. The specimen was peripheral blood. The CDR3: CASSRGAGGHRDTQYF. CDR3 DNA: TGTGCCAGCAGTCGCGGGGCGGGGGGGCATAGAGATACGCAGTATTTT. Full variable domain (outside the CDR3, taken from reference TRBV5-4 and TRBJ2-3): ETGVTQSPTHLIKTRGQQVTLRCSSQSGHNTVSWYQQALGQGPQFIFQYYREEENGRGNFPPRFSGLQFPNYSSELNVNALELDDSALYLCASSRGAGGHRDTQYFGPGTRLTVL.